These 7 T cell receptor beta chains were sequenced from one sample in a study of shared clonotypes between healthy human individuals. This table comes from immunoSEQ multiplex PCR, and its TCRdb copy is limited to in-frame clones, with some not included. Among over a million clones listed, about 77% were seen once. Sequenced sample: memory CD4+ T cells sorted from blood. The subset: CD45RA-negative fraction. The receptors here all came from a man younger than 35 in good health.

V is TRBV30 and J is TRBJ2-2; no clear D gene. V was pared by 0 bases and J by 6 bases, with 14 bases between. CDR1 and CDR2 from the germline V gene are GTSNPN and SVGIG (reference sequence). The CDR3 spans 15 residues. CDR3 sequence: CAWSVPQVFPGELFF. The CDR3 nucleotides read TGTGCCTGGAGTGTACCGCAGGTTTTTCCCGGGGAGCTGTTTTTT.

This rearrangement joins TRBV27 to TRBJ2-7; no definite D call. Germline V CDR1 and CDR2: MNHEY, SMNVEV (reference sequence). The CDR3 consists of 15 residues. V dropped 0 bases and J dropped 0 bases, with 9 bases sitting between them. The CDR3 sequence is CASSLSRTSSYEQYF. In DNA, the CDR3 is TGTGCCAGCAGTTTATCCCGGACGAGCTCCTACGAGCAGTACTTC.

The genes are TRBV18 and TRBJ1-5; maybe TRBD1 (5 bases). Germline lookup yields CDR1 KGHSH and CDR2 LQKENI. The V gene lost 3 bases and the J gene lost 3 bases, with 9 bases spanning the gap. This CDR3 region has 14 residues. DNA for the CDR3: TGTGCCAGCTCACCCCGGGGCGACAATCAGCCCCAGCATTTT. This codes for CASSPRGDNQPQHF.

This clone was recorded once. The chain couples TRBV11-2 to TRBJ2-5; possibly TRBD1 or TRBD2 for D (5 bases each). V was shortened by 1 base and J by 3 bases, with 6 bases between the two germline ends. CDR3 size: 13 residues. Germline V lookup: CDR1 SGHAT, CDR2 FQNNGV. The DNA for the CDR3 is TGTGCCAGCAGCTTAGGAGGGGAAGAGACCCAGTACTTC. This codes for CASSLGGEETQYF.

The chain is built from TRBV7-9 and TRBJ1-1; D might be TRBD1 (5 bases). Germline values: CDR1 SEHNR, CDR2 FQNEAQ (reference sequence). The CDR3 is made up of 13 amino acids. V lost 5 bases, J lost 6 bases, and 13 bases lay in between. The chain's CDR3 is CASSRGREAEAFF. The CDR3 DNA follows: TGTGCCAGCAGCCGGGGGAGGGAAGCTGAAGCTTTCTTT.

The CDR3 DNA follows: TGTGCCAGCAGCCCGGACAGGGGGGGTAATGAAAAACTGTTTTTT. Its translation: CASSPDRGGNEKLFF. V is TRBV7-9 and J is TRBJ1-4; TRBD1 aligns across 10 bases. Germline trimming cut 5 bases from V and 4 bases from J; bases unmatched to any gene: 4. This CDR3 spans 15 amino acids. Germline V gene sequence: CDR1 SEHNR, CDR2 FQNEAQ (reference sequence).

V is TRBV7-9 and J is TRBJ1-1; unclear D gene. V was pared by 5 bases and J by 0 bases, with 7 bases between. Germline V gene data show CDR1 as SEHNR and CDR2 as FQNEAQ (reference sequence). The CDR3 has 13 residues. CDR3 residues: CASSPPLNTEAFF. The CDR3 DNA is TGTGCCAGCAGCCCCCCCTTGAACACTGAAGCTTTCTTT.